This T cell receptor beta chain was captured in a study of blood T cell repertoires in COVID-19. Study-level information: COVID-19 samples from acute and convalescent phases originated in the United States, Italy and Spain. Sample material is recorded as cDNA or gDNA derived from T cells, B-cell-depleted T cells, or PBMCs.

Methods used by the authors: Reference gene primer amplification in the assay estimated nucleated cell counts. The table came from immunoSEQ multiplex PCR; TCRdb's copy has only in-frame clones and leaves some out. V and J calls and clone size are those listed in that table; D and trimming were worked out from the DNA. The sample carries just over 300,000 clones, roughly 87% recorded once. The CDR3 runs 15 residues. Germline V gene lookup returns CDR1 MDHEN and CDR2 SYDVKM. V gave up 4 bases and J gave up 0 bases, with 10 bases separating them. Sequenced: peripheral blood. This clonotype was obtained from a man aged 18 to 29 with active or convalescent COVID-19. J is TRBJ1-5 and V is TRBV28, with D unclear. CDR3 DNA sequence: TGTGCCAGCAGTTACAGCCCCTATAGCAATCAGCCCCAGCATTTT. Amino acid sequence: CASSYSPYSNQPQHF.